Each of the 4 T cell receptor beta chains below was sequenced from the same sample in a study of cytomegalovirus exposure and HLA in healthy donors. This PCR relied on a set of 60 Vbeta primers and 13 Jbeta primers. Clones were read by immunoSEQ multiplex PCR, and TCRdb kept only the in-frame ones, dropping some. The data show nearly 300,000 clones, more than 80% seen once. The sequencing input was PBMCs. Receptors originate from a man between 40 and 49 years old in good health and CMV-seropositive.

The gene calls are TRBV13 and TRBJ2-3, with 8 bases matching TRBD2. Germline V CDR1 and CDR2: PRHDT, FYEKMQ (reference sequence). The CDR3 is made up of 16 amino acids. Losses at the gene ends were 1 base for V and 0 bases for J; bases not matched to a gene: 3. The DNA of the CDR3 is TGTGCCAGCAGCTTAGTCGCTAGCGGGAGCACAGATACGCAGTATTTT. This encodes CASSLVASGSTDTQYF.

This chain joins TRBV9 and TRBJ2-5; 9 bases agree with TRBD2. Germline V gives CDR1 SGDLS, CDR2 YYNGEE. There are 13 residues in the CDR3. The V gene end was trimmed by 0 bases and the J gene end by 12 bases; junction bases not matched to a gene: 6. CDR3 in amino acids: CASSVGTSDREYF. The CDR3 DNA sequence: TGTGCCAGCAGCGTAGGGACTAGCGACCGGGAGTACTTC.

V is TRBV19 and J is TRBJ2-7, with 10 bases fitting TRBD2. CDR1 is LNHDA, CDR2 SQIVND, per germline (reference sequence). The V gene end was trimmed by 6 bases and the J gene end by 3 bases; junction bases not matched to a gene: 5. This CDR3 region has 14 residues. The CDR3 DNA sequence: TGTGCCAGTAGCGATGGGACTAGCGTCTACGAGCAGTACTTC. This gives the protein CASSDGTSVYEQYF.

This clone showed up just once. V is TRBV6-4 and J is TRBJ1-5, with 7 nucleotides matching TRBD1. Germline CDR1 MRHNA, CDR2 SNTAGT. After removal of 3 bases from V and 3 bases from J, the junction contained 11 bases not matched to a gene. This CDR3 comprises 17 residues. In nucleotides, the CDR3 is TGTGCCAGCAGTGAAGACCGGGACAGAAATTTCAATCAGCCCCAGCATTTT. This gives the protein CASSEDRDRNFNQPQHF.